This passage covers 32 T cell receptor beta chains from one sample sequenced in a study of Ad26.COV2.S vaccination and SARS-CoV-2 variants. This table comes from immunoSEQ multiplex PCR, and its TCRdb copy is limited to in-frame clones, with some not included. This table holds more than 150,000 clones, approximately 88% found once. The input for sequencing was peripheral blood, taken after recovery from COVID-19. Receptors originate from a human donor who had recovered from COVID-19.

This clone has a handful of counts. This rearrangement joins TRBV13 to TRBJ1-4; D unclear. Trimming took off 4 bases at V and 5 bases at J, with 17 bases between the two ends. This CDR3 contains 16 residues. The germline V gene has CDR1 PRHDT and CDR2 FYEKMQ (reference sequence). In DNA, the CDR3 is TGTGCCAGCAGCTCCCAGATTAAGGACCGAAATGAAAAACTGTTTTTT. Its protein is CASSSQIKDRNEKLFF.

This clone appeared a single time. The chain employs TRBV19 and TRBJ2-3, with D perhaps TRBD2 (6 bases). CDR1 and CDR2 (germline): LNHDA, SQIVND (reference sequence). The CDR3 is 12 amino acids. Deletions cut 7 bases from V and 3 bases from J, with 8 bases between. Written as DNA, the CDR3 is TGTGCCAGTAAAGGGAGGACAGATACGCAGTATTTT. Protein sequence: CASKGRTDTQYF.

This chain links TRBV6-5 with TRBJ2-3; D unresolved. V was cut by 2 bases and J by 4 bases, with 4 bases left in between. There are 12 residues in the CDR3. Germline V gene lookup returns CDR1 MNHEY and CDR2 SVGAGI. The CDR3: CASSYPPDTQYF. The CDR3 DNA follows: TGTGCCAGCAGTTACCCCCCAGATACGCAGTATTTT.

The chain links TRBV6-4 to TRBJ1-1, with D uncertain. V was clipped by 2 bases and J by 4 bases, with 11 bases between them. CDR1 is MRHNA and CDR2 is SNTAGT in the germline V gene. CDR3 length: 14 residues. The CDR3 coding sequence is TGTGCCAGCAGTGACAGGCCCGGGAGCACTGAAGCTTTCTTT. Translating it yields CASSDRPGSTEAFF.

The chain joins TRBV6-6 to TRBJ1-1, with D maybe TRBD1 (5 bases). Germline V gives CDR1 MNHNY, CDR2 SVGAGI (reference sequence). The germline V and J ends were trimmed by 5 bases and 6 bases, with 10 bases remaining between them. The CDR3 sequence is 12 residues long. CDR3 DNA sequence: TGTGCCAGCAGTGTCGCGGGGGCTGAAGCTTTCTTT. Protein product: CASSVAGAEAFF.

V and J are TRBV5-6 and TRBJ2-7, with TRBD2 matching 12 bases. V lost 2 bases to trimming and J lost 4 bases; unmatched junction nucleotides: 10. CDR1 and CDR2 from the germline V gene are SGHDT and YYEEEE. CDR3 size: 17 residues. This CDR3 reads CASSFGPPTSGSYEQYF. The DNA for the CDR3 is TGTGCCAGCAGCTTCGGACCCCCGACTAGCGGGAGTTACGAGCAGTACTTC.

V and J are TRBV9 and TRBJ1-3; D is possibly TRBD1 (5 bases). The ends were cut back, 4 bases at V and 4 bases at J, with 15 bases in the middle. The germline V gene has CDR1 SGDLS and CDR2 YYNGEE. The CDR3 sequence is 15 residues long. The CDR3, as DNA: TGTGCCAGCAGCCTCAGGGATCTGATGGGAAACACCATATATTTT. It encodes CASSLRDLMGNTIYF.

This chain connects TRBV6-1 to TRBJ1-2; weak D call: TRBD1 (6 bases). The CDR3 is made up of 15 amino acids. V dropped 1 base and J dropped 4 bases, with 13 bases sitting between them. CDR1 is MNHNS and CDR2 is SASEGT in the germline V gene. CDR3 residues: CASSEGRGAGYGYTF. The CDR3 DNA sequence: TGTGCCAGCAGTGAAGGCCGGGGGGCGGGCTATGGCTACACCTTC.

This clone was found a few times. The V and J genes are TRBV7-2 and TRBJ1-1; D not resolved. The germline gives CDR1 SGHTA, CDR2 FQGNSA. V was cut by 2 bases and J by 7 bases, with 14 bases left in between. This CDR3 has 14 residues. The chain's CDR3 is CASSLTRDNFEAFF. Here the CDR3 DNA reads TGTGCCAGCAGCTTAACTCGGGATAATTTTGAAGCTTTCTTT.

The gene calls are TRBV2 and TRBJ1-4, with a possible D match to TRBD1 (6 bases). Germline assignment: CDR1 SNHLY and CDR2 FYNNEI. Between the trimmed V and J ends, which lost 6 bases and 7 bases, there was a span of 15 bases. The CDR3 sequence is 14 residues long. The CDR3 loop reads CASRAGAMGEKLFF. CDR3 nucleotide sequence: TGTGCCAGCAGGGCAGGGGCTATGGGTGAAAAACTGTTTTTT.

The rearrangement links TRBV4-1 to TRBJ2-1, with TRBD2 matching over 10 bases. The V gene's germline CDR1 is MGHRA and CDR2 YSYEKL. CDR3 length: 15 residues. Germline trimming cut 4 bases from V and 1 base from J; bases unmatched to any gene: 1. CDR3 DNA sequence: TGCGCCAGCAGCCTAGCGGGGGGTTCCTACAATGAGCAGTTCTTC. Translating gives CASSLAGGSYNEQFF.

The chain is built from TRBV15 and TRBJ1-2, with D tentatively TRBD1 (6 bases). V was shortened by 8 bases and J by 0 bases, with 13 bases between the two germline ends. CDR1 is LNHNV, CDR2 YYDKDF, per germline (reference sequence). CDR3 length equals 14 residues. The chain's CDR3 is CATSAGGSNYGYTF. CDR3 nucleotide sequence: TGTGCCACCTCGGCGGGGGGCTCTAACTATGGCTACACCTTC.

The V gene is TRBV5-6, the J gene TRBJ1-4; D unresolved. Germline lookup yields CDR1 SGHDT and CDR2 YYEEEE. The CDR3 totals 15 residues. With 0 bases removed from V and 7 bases from J, the gap between germline ends came to 13 bases. CDR3 nucleotides: TGTGCCAGCAGCTTGGTCACACGGCGGGGTGAAAAACTGTTTTTT. This encodes CASSLVTRRGEKLFF.

This clone has a handful of counts. The chain has TRBV6-1 and TRBJ2-7, with D perhaps TRBD2 (6 bases). Per the germline V gene, CDR1 is MNHNS and CDR2 is SASEGT. The CDR3 spans 16 residues. Between the trimmed V and J ends, which lost 4 bases and 3 bases, there was a span of 19 bases. The CDR3 here is CASSGDSPQQGYEQYF. The CDR3 nucleotides read TGTGCCAGCAGTGGGGACTCCCCCCAGCAAGGCTACGAGCAGTACTTC.

This rearrangement joins TRBV11-2 to TRBJ2-2; maybe TRBD2 (6 bases). The length of the CDR3 is 16 residues. The germline V gene encodes CDR1 SGHAT and CDR2 FQNNGV. The V end lost 4 bases, the J end lost 5 bases, and 17 bases lay between the germline ends. The CDR3 DNA reads TGTGCCAGCAGCTCGAACGGGGGAGTTGGGACCGGGGAGCTGTTTTTT. It specifies CASSSNGGVGTGELFF.

This clone was seen only once. The chain employs TRBV5-1 and TRBJ2-1; D is ambiguous. Germline CDR1 reads SGHRS; CDR2 reads YFSETQ. The CDR3 runs 12 residues. Trimming pared 7 bases from V and 1 base from J, leaving 6 bases between. The CDR3 here is CASRKSYNEQFF. DNA for the CDR3: TGCGCCAGCCGGAAATCCTACAATGAGCAGTTCTTC. Combining the CDR3 with reference TRBV5-1 and TRBJ2-1 gives the whole variable domain KAGVTQTPRYLIKTRGQQVTLSCSPISGHRSVSWYQQTPGQGLQFLFEYFSETQRNKGNFPGRFSGRQFSNSRSEMNVSTLELGDSALYLCASRKSYNEQFFGPGTRLTVL.

The chain uses TRBV19 and TRBJ1-5; D is uncertain. The CDR3 is 13 amino acids. CDR1 and CDR2 (germline): LNHDA, SQIVND (reference sequence). Trimming removed 5 bases at V and 2 bases at J, with 7 bases between. The DNA of the CDR3 is TGTGCCAGTAGTGAGAGGGGCAATCAGCCCCAGCATTTT. It yields the protein CASSERGNQPQHF.

The rearrangement links TRBV27 to TRBJ2-1, with 12 nucleotides matching TRBD2. Germline loops: CDR1 MNHEY, CDR2 SMNVEV (reference sequence). CDR3 size: 16 residues. Trimming took 2 bases from V and 8 from J; bases not matched to a gene: 7. The CDR3 protein is CASSLSGTSGLDEQFF. The CDR3 DNA reads TGTGCCAGCAGTTTAAGTGGGACTAGCGGGCTCGATGAGCAGTTCTTC.

The J gene is TRBJ1-6, the V gene TRBV6-5; D is undetermined. The CDR3 contains 14 residues. V was trimmed by 0 bases and J by 2 bases, leaving 2 bases between them. Germline-derived CDR1 and CDR2 are MNHEY and SVGAGI. The CDR3 nucleotides read TGTGCCAGCAGTTACTCACCCTATAATTCACCCCTCCACTTT. This gives the protein CASSYSPYNSPLHF.

The V call is TRBV6-1, the J call TRBJ2-5, with D maybe TRBD2 (5 bases). CDR3 size: 13 residues. CDR1 is MNHNS, CDR2 SASEGT, per germline. Trimming took 3 bases from V and 0 from J, leaving 5 bases between them. CDR3 nucleotide sequence: TGTGCCAGCAGTGACGGGAACCAAGAGACCCAGTACTTC. Translating gives CASSDGNQETQYF.

The chain couples TRBV5-1 to TRBJ2-5; D may be TRBD2 (6 bases). This CDR3 has 14 residues. Germline CDR1 is SGHRS and CDR2 is YFSETQ. V was clipped by 4 bases and J by 4 bases, with 14 bases between them. Here the CDR3 reads CASSAGTAVETQYF. The CDR3 nucleotides are TGCGCCAGCAGCGCCGGGACTGCGGTAGAGACCCAGTACTTC.

The V call is TRBV3-1 (or the pseudogene TRBV3-2), the J call TRBJ2-3; TRBD2 might be the D (6 bases). Germline CDR1 and CDR2: LGHDT and YNNKEL (reference sequence). The CDR3 is made up of 16 amino acids. Trimming left V 1 base short and J 2 bases short, with 13 bases between. CDR3 in DNA: TGTGCCAGCAGCCAAGCGCTAGCGAGGTCCACAGATACGCAGTATTTT. It specifies CASSQALARSTDTQYF.

The chain recombines TRBV30 with TRBJ1-6, with D hard to call. The CDR3 sequence is 15 residues long. Germline V gives CDR1 GTSNPN, CDR2 SVGIG (reference sequence). Trimming shortened V by 2 bases and J by 6 bases, and 14 bases separated the two germline ends. CDR3 in amino acids: CAWSRAGWGNSPLHF. CDR3 DNA sequence: TGTGCCTGGAGTAGGGCCGGGTGGGGTAATTCACCCCTCCACTTT.

V usage is TRBV10-3 and J usage is TRBJ1-3, with D uncertain. CDR3 size: 13 residues. CDR1 ENHRY and CDR2 SYGVKD come from the germline V gene. Trimming removed 8 bases at V and 0 bases at J, with 8 bases between. The CDR3 DNA is TGTGCCATCTGGGCAGGCTCTGGAAACACCATATATTTT. It is translated as CAIWAGSGNTIYF.

The genes are TRBV11-1 and TRBJ2-7; no clear D gene. Per the germline V gene, CDR1 is SGHAT and CDR2 is FQDESV (reference sequence). V lost 5 bases to trimming and J lost 0 bases, with 17 bases between them. The CDR3 contains 16 residues. DNA of the CDR3: TGTGCCAGCAGCCCGATCTCACACAGAAGCTCCTACGAGCAGTACTTC. Translating gives CASSPISHRSSYEQYF.

The rearrangement links TRBV6-4 to TRBJ2-4, with 7 bases lining up with TRBD2. Germline V lookup: CDR1 MRHNA, CDR2 SNTAGT. Losses at the gene ends were 2 bases for V and 1 base for J; bases not matched to a gene: 2. CDR3 length: 15 residues. The CDR3 DNA follows: TGTGCCAGCAGTGACAGCGGGGATGCCAAAAACATTCAGTACTTC. Its translation is CASSDSGDAKNIQYF.

This clone was recorded once. CDR3 in DNA: TGCGCCAGCAGCCCGTTGGACCAGGACAATGAGCAGTTCTTC. It yields the protein CASSPLDQDNEQFF. The rearrangement joins TRBV4-1 to TRBJ2-1; D uncertain. CDR3 size: 14 residues. Looked up from germline, CDR1 is MGHRA and CDR2 is YSYEKL. Trimming took 4 bases from V and 5 from J, leaving 12 bases between them.

This clone was observed a few times. V is TRBV2 and J is TRBJ1-1; TRBD1 might be the D (6 bases). Trimming left V 5 bases short and J 4 bases short, with 14 bases between. Germline-derived CDR1 and CDR2 are SNHLY and FYNNEI. There are 14 residues in the CDR3. CDR3 in DNA: TGTGCCAGCAGTTCCCAGGGGCTGGGCACTGAAGCTTTCTTT. Translating gives CASSSQGLGTEAFF.

This chain uses TRBV27 with TRBJ1-5; 8 nucleotides line up with TRBD1. The germline CDR1 and CDR2 sequences are MNHEY and SMNVEV (reference sequence). V lost 5 bases, J lost 6 bases, and 9 bases stayed unmatched. This CDR3 is built from 15 residues. CDR3 nucleotide sequence: TGTGCCAGCAGTGCCCTTCCAGGGGGCGGTCAGCCCCAGCATTTT. This gives the protein CASSALPGGGQPQHF.

Of note for this clone: A junction boundary mismatches the germline segment, possibly from a read error. The gene calls are TRBV2 and TRBJ1-5; D not resolved. This CDR3 contains 15 residues. CDR1 is SNHLY and CDR2 is FYNNEI in the germline V gene. The CDR3: CASSESDTSYQPQHF. For the CDR3, the DNA is TGTGCCAGCAGCGAAAGTGACACTAGCTATCAGCCCCAGCATTTT.

The chain couples TRBV5-4 to TRBJ2-7; D is unresolved. The CDR3 loop spans 13 amino acids. Trimming shortened V by 6 bases and J by 1 base, and 11 bases separated the two germline ends. Germline CDR1 reads SGHNT; CDR2 reads YYREEE (reference sequence). CDR3 sequence reads: CASTATGSYEQYF. The CDR3 DNA reads as TGTGCCAGCACTGCGACCGGATCCTACGAGCAGTACTTC.

The gene calls are TRBV3-1 (or the pseudogene TRBV3-2) and TRBJ2-2; D is ambiguous. This CDR3 is built from 16 residues. Per germline, CDR1 LGHDT and CDR2 YNNKEL (reference sequence). With 3 bases removed from V and 7 bases from J, the gap between germline ends came to 18 bases. CDR3 nucleotide sequence: TGTGCCAGCAGCCAGTACTCCCCTATAGTCGTCGGGGAGCTGTTTTTT. Encoded protein: CASSQYSPIVVGELFF.